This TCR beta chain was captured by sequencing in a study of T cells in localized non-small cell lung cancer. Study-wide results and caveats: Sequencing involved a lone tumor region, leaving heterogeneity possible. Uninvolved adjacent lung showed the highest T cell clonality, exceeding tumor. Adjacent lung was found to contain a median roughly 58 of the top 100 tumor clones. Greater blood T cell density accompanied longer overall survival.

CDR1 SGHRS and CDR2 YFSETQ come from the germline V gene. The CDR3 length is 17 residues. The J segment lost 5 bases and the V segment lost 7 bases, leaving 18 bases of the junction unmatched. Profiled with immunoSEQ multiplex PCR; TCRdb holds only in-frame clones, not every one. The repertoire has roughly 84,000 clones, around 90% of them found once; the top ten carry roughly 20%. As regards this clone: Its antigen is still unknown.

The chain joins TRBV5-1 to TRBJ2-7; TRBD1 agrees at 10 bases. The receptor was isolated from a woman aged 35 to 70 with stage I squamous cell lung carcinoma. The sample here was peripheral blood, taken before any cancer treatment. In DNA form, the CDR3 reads TGCGCCAGCTTGGGTATCAGTGCCGGGACAGGGGTCCACGAGCAGTACTTC. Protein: CASLGISAGTGVHEQYF.